What follows are 16 T cell receptor beta chains derived from one specimen sequenced in a study of siplizumab effects on memory and regulatory T cells. Data came from immunoSEQ multiplex PCR; TCRdb stores just in-frame clones and leaves some out. The table has approximately 82,000 clones, roughly 87% seen once. The sequencing input was Tregs sorted from blood. The origin of the receptors is a human donor in good health.

This chain connects TRBV11-2 to TRBJ1-6; D gene unclear. V gave up 3 bases and J gave up 0 bases, with 9 bases separating them. Germline V gene sequence: CDR1 SGHAT, CDR2 FQNNGV. The CDR3 length is 16 residues. CDR3 region: CASSLDGSSYNSPLHF. The CDR3 nucleotides are TGTGCCAGCAGCTTGGACGGGAGCTCCTATAATTCACCCCTCCACTTT.

This clone appeared once. The V call is TRBV21-1, the J call TRBJ2-7; TRBD1, as called in the table, went unchecked against the DNA. TRBV21-1 is annotated as a pseudogene. The CDR3 is 13 amino acids. The CDR3 DNA sequence: TGTGCCAGCCGGACAGAGGATACCTACGCGCAGTACTTC. Its translation: CASRTEDTYAQYF.

This clone appeared once. The V call is TRBV11-2, the J call TRBJ2-7; TRBD1 aligns across 7 bases. The V gene end was trimmed by 4 bases and the J gene end by 2 bases; junction bases not matched to a gene: 5. Per germline, CDR1 SGHAT and CDR2 FQNNGV. The CDR3 runs to 14 residues. The CDR3 DNA is TGTGCCAGCAGCTCTCCAGGGGGAGCCTACGAGCAGTACTTC. This sequence encodes CASSSPGGAYEQYF.

The rearrangement joins TRBV19 to TRBJ2-2, with 8 nucleotides matching TRBD1. The length of the CDR3 is 14 residues. Per the germline V gene, CDR1 is LNHDA and CDR2 is SQIVND (reference sequence). V dropped 5 bases and J dropped 1; count of bases not matched to a gene: 0. The CDR3 region is CASSDRGNTGELFF. The CDR3, as DNA: TGTGCCAGTAGTGACAGGGGGAACACCGGGGAGCTGTTTTTT.

V usage is TRBV5-6 and J usage is TRBJ2-1; 8 bases map to TRBD2. The CDR3 length is 15 residues. With 1 base clipped from V and 7 bases from J, the junction kept 7 bases outside the gene matches. Germline values: CDR1 SGHDT, CDR2 YYEEEE. CDR3: CASSLYRLARNEQFF. As DNA, the CDR3 is TGTGCCAGCAGCTTGTACCGACTAGCGAGGAATGAGCAGTTCTTC.

The chain recombines TRBV7-9 with TRBJ2-5; possibly TRBD1 or TRBD2 for D (5 bases each). This CDR3 region has 14 residues. Trimming took 1 base from V and 1 from J, leaving 7 bases between them. From germline, CDR1 is SEHNR and CDR2 FQNEAQ (reference sequence). The CDR3 DNA reads as TGTGCCAGCAGCTTAGGGGACGCCCAAGAGACCCAGTACTTC. Protein: CASSLGDAQETQYF.

This chain connects TRBV29-1 to TRBJ2-7; 9 bases match TRBD1. The CDR3 sequence is 14 residues long. The V segment lost 6 bases and the J segment 2 bases; nucleotides outside the gene matches: 8. Germline CDR1 is SQVTM and CDR2 is ANQGSEA. The CDR3 DNA reads TGCAGCGTCAAGCGACAGGGGGGAACCTACGAGCAGTACTTC. Protein product: CSVKRQGGTYEQYF.

This clone was found once. J is TRBJ1-2 and V is TRBV19; 8 bases are shared with TRBD1. This CDR3 contains 15 residues. CDR1 and CDR2 (germline): LNHDA, SQIVND (reference sequence). V was pared by 6 bases and J by 0 bases, with 6 bases of the junction left unmatched. The CDR3 DNA follows: TGTGCCAGTAGACAGGGGGGCCGATCTAACTATGGCTACACCTTC. The encoded protein is CASRQGGRSNYGYTF. Full variable domain (outside the CDR3, taken from reference TRBV19 and TRBJ1-2): DGGITQSPKYLFRKEGQNVTLSCEQNLNHDAMYWYRQDPGQGLRLIYYSQIVNDFQKGDIAEGYSVSREKKESFPLTVTSAQKNPTAFYLCASRQGGRSNYGYTFGSGTRLTVV.

This rearrangement joins TRBV7-9 to TRBJ1-5; TRBD1 agrees at 7 bases. Trimming cost V 4 bases and J 0 bases; bases outside gene matches: 6. The CDR3 spans 16 residues. Germline V gene data show CDR1 as SEHNR and CDR2 as FQNEAQ (reference sequence). The CDR3 sequence: CASSSGQLDSNQPQHF. The CDR3 DNA follows: TGTGCCAGCAGCTCGGGACAGTTAGATAGCAATCAGCCCCAGCATTTT.

The chain employs TRBV5-1 and TRBJ1-1; no firm D call. The germline CDR1 and CDR2 sequences are SGHRS and YFSETQ. The germline V and J ends were trimmed by 1 base and 3 bases, with 19 bases remaining between them. CDR3 length equals 17 residues. Here the CDR3 DNA reads TGCGCCAGCAGCTTGTCCGGGAGAGTTAGGGAGTACACTGAAGCTTTCTTT. Translating gives CASSLSGRVREYTEAFF.

The chain employs TRBV27 and TRBJ2-2, with D maybe TRBD1 (6 bases). The CDR3 runs to 11 residues. V was clipped by 4 bases and J by 11 bases, with 8 bases between them. Germline values: CDR1 MNHEY, CDR2 SMNVEV (reference sequence). The CDR3 DNA is TGTGCCAGCAGTTCCAGGGGTGAGCTGTTTTTT. Its protein product is CASSSRGELFF.

The V and J genes are TRBV7-3 and TRBJ2-1; D might be TRBD1 or TRBD2, each matching 6 bases. Trimming took off 2 bases at V and 7 bases at J, with 15 bases between the two ends. This CDR3 has 15 residues. Germline values: CDR1 SGHTA, CDR2 FQGTGA. CDR3 nucleotides: TGTGCCAGCAGCTTAGGGACGGGGGCCACGAATGAGCAGTTCTTC. This sequence encodes CASSLGTGATNEQFF.

The CDR3 DNA follows: TGTGCCACCAGCAGAGTAGGGGGCGAGCAGTACTTC. As protein: CATSRVGGEQYF. This chain uses TRBV15 with TRBJ2-7; D is perhaps TRBD1 (6 bases). Per the germline V gene, CDR1 is LNHNV and CDR2 is YYDKDF (reference sequence). The CDR3 is 12 amino acids. V lost 1 base and J 6 bases, leaving 7 bases between the germline ends.

The chain is built from TRBV10-3 and TRBJ2-5; D might be TRBD1 or TRBD2, each matching 6 bases. Per germline, CDR1 ENHRY and CDR2 SYGVKD. The V end lost 4 bases, the J end lost 5 bases, and 14 bases lay between the germline ends. This CDR3 has 14 amino acids. The CDR3 loop is CAISGGRDMETQYF. The CDR3 region has the DNA TGTGCCATCAGTGGGGGGCGGGACATGGAGACCCAGTACTTC.

This clone was found once. J is TRBJ1-6 and V is TRBV4-1, with TRBD1 as a possible D gene (5 bases). The CDR3 extends over 15 amino acids. Trimming pared 4 bases from V and 10 bases from J, leaving 17 bases between. Looked up from germline, CDR1 is MGHRA and CDR2 is YSYEKL. The CDR3 nucleotides read TGCGCCAGCAGCCTAAGGGGTGAGGTCTTGTCACCCCTCCACTTT. Protein sequence: CASSLRGEVLSPLHF.

The chain couples TRBV28 to TRBJ2-7; D call uncertain. Trimming stripped 5 bases from V and 3 bases from J, with 11 bases between. CDR3 length equals 13 residues. Germline CDR1 and CDR2: MDHEN and SYDVKM. The CDR3 spells CASSVTTHYEQYF. In nucleotides, the CDR3 is TGTGCCAGCAGTGTGACAACCCACTACGAGCAGTACTTC.